The 32 T cell receptor beta chains below all came from one sample that was sequenced in a study of human T cells and chemical hapten exposure. TCRdb called the RACE reads again in MiXCR, with one record for every CDR3 protein. The repertoire holds around 65,000 distinct CDR3 sequences, with around 6.1% as singletons. The time point: healthy volunteer bleed at 6 weeks. Unfractionated whole blood was the source from which total RNA was extracted. The sample taken for sequencing was whole blood. The receptors were sampled from a female donor in good health. Some clones in this sample may be carry-over from other donors' samples.

Ten or more counts support this clonotype. The chain carries TRBV27 and TRBJ1-5; D ambiguous. The CDR3 contains 16 residues. Germline CDR1 and CDR2: MNHEY and SMNVEV (reference sequence). The V end was cut by 5 bases, the J end by 0 bases, with 14 bases between. The CDR3 reads CASSPPRRFSNQPQHF. The CDR3 DNA is TGTGCCAGCAGTCCTCCGAGACGGTTTAGCAATCAGCCCCAGCATTTT.

CDR3 nucleotides: TGTGCCAGCAGTGATGGACTAGCGGGAGAGGCAGATACGCAGTATTTT. This encodes CASSDGLAGEADTQYF. This sequence joins TRBV25-1 and TRBJ2-3; 13 nucleotides align to TRBD2. The V and J ends lost 3 bases and 4 bases, in that order; junction bases with no gene match: 4. Per the germline V gene, CDR1 is MGHDK and CDR2 is SYGVNS. The CDR3 is made up of 16 amino acids. The complete variable domain, with remaining parts taken from reference TRBV25-1 and TRBJ2-3, reads EADIYQTPRYLVIGTGKKITLECSQTMGHDKMYWYQQDPGMELHLIHYSYGVNSTEKGDLSSESTVSRIRTEHFPLTLESARPSHTSQYLCASSDGLAGEADTQYFGPGTRLTVL.

A few counts support this clonotype. V gene TRBV29-1 combines with J gene TRBJ1-2, with unresolved D. Germline V gives CDR1 SQVTM, CDR2 ANQGSEA. The length of the CDR3 is 12 residues. V was shortened by 7 bases and J by 2 bases, with 11 bases between the two germline ends. The CDR3 is CSGYTVNYGYTF. DNA of the CDR3: TGCAGCGGCTACACAGTAAACTATGGCTACACCTTC.

This clonotype was seen repeatedly, ten times or more. The chain has TRBV20-1 and TRBJ2-7, with a possible D match to TRBD2 (5 bases). Trimming removed 5 bases from V and 7 bases from J, with 21 bases in between. This CDR3 is 14 amino acids long. Germline V gene lookup returns CDR1 DFQATT and CDR2 SNEGSKA (reference sequence). CDR3 nucleotide sequence: TGCAGTGCTTCCGATCCCGCCCGGCCGGGGGAGCAGTACTTC. It encodes CSASDPARPGEQYF.

This clonotype has a count of ten or more. The J gene is TRBJ2-6, the V gene TRBV7-2; D is possibly TRBD1 or TRBD2 (5 bases each). CDR3 length: 17 residues. CDR1 SGHTA and CDR2 FQGNSA come from the germline V gene. Trimming removed 5 bases from V and 0 bases from J, with 14 bases in between. CDR3 bases: TGTGCCAGCAGCCCCCGGGGCCCGAACTCTGGGGCCAACGTCCTGACTTTC. This codes for CASSPRGPNSGANVLTF.

The chain combines TRBV6-2 or TRBV6-3 with TRBJ2-7; 9 bases align to TRBD1. CDR3 length: 13 amino acids. The germline gives CDR1 MNHEY, CDR2 SVGEGT. V lost 1 base to trimming and J lost 5 bases; unmatched junction nucleotides: 0. The CDR3 loop is CASSYWDRDEQYF. The CDR3 DNA is TGTGCCAGCAGTTACTGGGACAGGGACGAGCAGTACTTC.

The chain combines TRBV5-1 with TRBJ2-7, with D possibly being TRBD2 (6 bases). The CDR3 runs 15 residues. Germline V gene lookup returns CDR1 SGHRS and CDR2 YFSETQ. Deletions cut 5 bases from V and 4 bases from J, with 19 bases between. In DNA, the CDR3 is TGCGCCAGCAGTCTTTCCTTAAGTGGGAGGTACGAGCAGTACTTC. This translates into CASSLSLSGRYEQYF.

Many counts were recorded for this clonotype. Relative to the germline gene, one junction end is altered; a read error may explain this. The chain recombines TRBV7-7 with TRBJ2-3; D gene ambiguous. The germline gives CDR1 SSHAT, CDR2 FNYEAQ (reference sequence). The length of the CDR3 is 14 residues. The CDR3 loop is CASSPLEGTDTQYF. For the CDR3, the DNA is TGTGCTAGCAGCCCACTGGAAGGCACAGATACGCAGTATTTT.

The chain carries TRBV19 and TRBJ1-5; 7 nucleotides agree with TRBD1. V lost 3 bases, J lost 2 bases, and 1 base stayed unmatched. CDR3 length equals 14 residues. Germline V CDR1 and CDR2: LNHDA, SQIVND (reference sequence). The CDR3 DNA sequence: TGTGCCAGTAGTATGAGGGGGCGCAATCAGCCCCAGCATTTT. This codes for CASSMRGRNQPQHF.

This clonotype was seen ten or more times. This chain joins TRBV28 and TRBJ2-7, with no clear D. The CDR3 is 13 amino acids. Germline V gives CDR1 MDHEN, CDR2 SYDVKM. The germline V and J ends were trimmed by 5 bases and 0 bases, with 8 bases remaining between them. CDR3 sequence (DNA): TGTGCCAGCAGTCGCGTCCCCTCCTACGAGCAGTACTTC. Protein product: CASSRVPSYEQYF.

This clonotype turned up a few times. The V gene is TRBV6-1, the J gene TRBJ2-1; TRBD2 matches 9 bases. The length of the CDR3 is 16 residues. Germline V lookup: CDR1 MNHNS, CDR2 SASEGT. V was pared by 8 bases and J by 1 base, with 9 bases of the junction left unmatched. The CDR3 DNA reads TGTGCCAGCGTTTTTAGCGGGAGTTTGTCCTACAATGAGCAGTTCTTC. This translates into CASVFSGSLSYNEQFF.

V gene TRBV10-3 combines with J gene TRBJ2-3; 8 nucleotides match TRBD2. Germline V gives CDR1 ENHRY, CDR2 SYGVKD. This CDR3 has 14 amino acids. J gave up 3 bases and V 6 bases, and 5 bases lay outside the gene matches. DNA of the CDR3: TGTGCCATCAGCAGCGGGAGCGGAACAGATACGCAGTATTTT. Translating gives CAISSGSGTDTQYF.

This clonotype was found many times. The chain has TRBV2 and TRBJ2-3; the D is unclear. Germline V gives CDR1 SNHLY, CDR2 FYNNEI. The V end was cut by 6 bases, the J end by 2 bases, with 6 bases between. The CDR3 is made up of 12 amino acids. In DNA form, the CDR3 reads TGTGCCAGCAGCGAAACCACAGATACGCAGTATTTT. Translating it yields CASSETTDTQYF.

This clonotype has at least ten counts. The V and J genes are TRBV6-5 and TRBJ2-7; TRBD1 matches 8 bases. Losses at the gene ends were 6 bases for V and 3 bases for J; bases not matched to a gene: 10. The CDR3 covers 15 residues. Germline V gives CDR1 MNHEY, CDR2 SVGAGI. As DNA, the CDR3 is TGTGCCAGCAGCCTGGCCGGGACAGGAAGCTACGAGCAGTACTTC. This encodes CASSLAGTGSYEQYF.

Only a few counts were recorded for this clonotype. This chain joins TRBV28 and TRBJ1-1; perhaps TRBD1 as D (5 bases). This CDR3 spans 14 amino acids. Germline V gives CDR1 MDHEN, CDR2 SYDVKM. Trimming took 6 bases from V and 2 from J, leaving 13 bases between them. The chain's CDR3 is CASSASQGNTEAFF. DNA of the CDR3: TGTGCCAGCAGCGCCAGTCAGGGAAACACTGAAGCTTTCTTT.

For this clonotype: This may be a read error, as it is one base from a much larger clone. The chain combines TRBV5-1 with TRBJ2-3, with D maybe TRBD2 (5 bases). From germline, CDR1 is SGHRS and CDR2 YFSETQ. The germline V and J ends were trimmed by 0 bases and 2 bases, with 19 bases remaining between them. The CDR3 runs 18 residues. The CDR3 sequence is CASSLVLRGITNTDTQYF. In DNA, the CDR3 is TGCGCCAGCAGCTTGGTACTTAGAGGGATCACGAACACAGATACGCAGTATTTT.

This clonotype was seen at least ten times. The chain joins TRBV27 to TRBJ2-7, with 14 bases identical to TRBD2. Germline loops: CDR1 MNHEY, CDR2 SMNVEV (reference sequence). This CDR3 has 15 residues. Unmatched junction bases numbered 4, after V lost 5 bases and J lost 4 bases. The CDR3, as DNA: TGTGCCAGCAGTGGACGACTAGCGGGAGGGTACGAGCAGTACTTC. The encoded protein is CASSGRLAGGYEQYF.

To note about this clonotype: A clone one base away is much larger, so this may be a read error. The V gene is TRBV20-1, the J gene TRBJ2-3, with a possible D match to TRBD2 (7 bases). CDR3 length: 13 residues. The germline CDR1 and CDR2 sequences are DFQATT and SNEGSKA (reference sequence). V lost 3 bases and J 8 bases, leaving 15 bases between the germline ends. CDR3 region: CSARAGVGGTQYF. The DNA of the CDR3 is TGCAGTGCTAGGGCGGGAGTAGGGGGTACGCAGTATTTT.

This clonotype was detected only a few times. The chain couples TRBV4-1 to TRBJ1-4; a weak D match, TRBD1 (5 bases). Trimming took 2 bases from V and 2 from J, leaving 24 bases between them. The CDR3 runs 20 residues. In germline, CDR1 is MGHRA, CDR2 YSYEKL. CDR3 residues: CASSQKARGTQTFTNEKLFF. For the CDR3, the DNA is TGCGCCAGCAGCCAAAAGGCGCGGGGGACCCAGACCTTTACTAATGAAAAACTGTTTTTT.

Only a few counts were recorded for this clonotype. The rearrangement uses TRBV6-1 and TRBJ1-5; no reliable D call. Trimming shortened V by 4 bases and J by 6 bases, and 13 bases separated the two germline ends. Germline CDR1 and CDR2: MNHNS and SASEGT. The CDR3 has 14 amino acids. The CDR3 DNA reads as TGTGCCAGCAGTGGGGGTGTGGAGGCTCAGCCCCAGCATTTT. Encoded protein: CASSGGVEAQPQHF.

This clonotype was observed many times. The chain has TRBV29-1 and TRBJ1-2, with TRBD1 matching over 9 bases. Per the germline V gene, CDR1 is SQVTM and CDR2 is ANQGSEA. This CDR3 region has 16 residues. Germline trimming cut 2 bases from V and 3 bases from J; bases unmatched to any gene: 10. In DNA, the CDR3 is TGCAGCGTTGAATTCCGGGACAGGGACGAAGACTATGGCTACACCTTC. This encodes CSVEFRDRDEDYGYTF.

The chain couples TRBV24-1 to TRBJ2-2; D might be TRBD1 (6 bases). Trimming shortened V by 9 bases and J by 1 base, and 11 bases separated the two germline ends. The CDR3 has 14 residues. Per germline, CDR1 KGHDR and CDR2 SFDVKD. Written as DNA, the CDR3 is TGTGCCACCGCCTCGACAGGGAACACCGGGGAGCTGTTTTTT. Protein: CATASTGNTGELFF.

This clonotype was counted ten times or more. V gene TRBV29-1 combines with J gene TRBJ1-1, with TRBD1 as a possible D gene (6 bases). The germline V gene encodes CDR1 SQVTM and CDR2 ANQGSEA. V lost 4 bases, J lost 3 bases, and 15 bases lay in between. The CDR3 extends over 14 amino acids. In nucleotides, the CDR3 is TGCAGCGTTGGCGGGGGCGCATCGGACACTGAAGCTTTCTTT. It specifies CSVGGGASDTEAFF. Full variable domain (remainder filled in from reference TRBV29-1 and TRBJ1-1): SAVISQKPSRDICQRGTSLTIQCQVDSQVTMMFWYRQQPGQSLTLIATANQGSEATYESGFVIDKFPISRPNLTFSTLTVSNMSPEDSSIYLCSVGGGASDTEAFFGQGTRLTVV.

Ten or more counts support this clonotype. The rearrangement uses TRBV28 and TRBJ1-4; tentatively, D is TRBD1 (6 bases). This CDR3 has 17 amino acids. Germline lookup yields CDR1 MDHEN and CDR2 SYDVKM. The V end was cut by 5 bases, the J end by 7 bases, with 23 bases between. Here the CDR3 reads CASSDLILQGLVEKLFF. The CDR3 DNA reads TGTGCCAGCAGTGACCTAATCTTACAGGGTTTAGTTGAAAAACTGTTTTTT. The whole variable domain, remainder taken from reference TRBV28 and TRBJ1-4, is DVKVTQSSRYLVKRTGEKVFLECVQDMDHENMFWYRQDPGLGLRLIYFSYDVKMKEKGDIPEGYSVSREKKERFSLILESASTNQTSMYLCASSDLILQGLVEKLFFGSGTQLSVL.

This clonotype was observed at least ten times. V is TRBV6-1 and J is TRBJ1-5, with TRBD1 identical over 10 bases. V was clipped by 6 bases and J by 3 bases; unmatched bases: 5. The CDR3 extends over 15 amino acids. Per germline, CDR1 MNHNS and CDR2 SASEGT. CDR3 DNA sequence: TGTGCCAGCAGGGACAGGGGGGCGAACAATCAGCCCCAGCATTTT. Translation gives CASRDRGANNQPQHF.

This clonotype was found a few times. The V gene is TRBV6-1, the J gene TRBJ1-1; no reliable D call. The germline V and J ends were trimmed by 6 bases and 1 base, with 3 bases remaining between them. This CDR3 has 11 amino acids. Germline V gene lookup returns CDR1 MNHNS and CDR2 SASEGT. CDR3 sequence reads: CASRENTEAFF. CDR3 nucleotide sequence: TGTGCCAGCAGAGAGAACACTGAAGCTTTCTTT.

A few counts support this clonotype. The chain joins TRBV10-3 to TRBJ2-3, with D tentatively TRBD1 or TRBD2 (6 bases each). Trimming left V 10 bases short and J 4 bases short, with 21 bases between. The CDR3 consists of 15 residues. Germline-derived CDR1 and CDR2 are ENHRY and SYGVKD. Here the CDR3 DNA reads TGTGCCACCACCTTACAGGGAGGTTTGGCAGATACGCAGTATTTT. Encoded protein: CATTLQGGLADTQYF.

The gene calls are TRBV10-3 and TRBJ2-7, with a weak D call TRBD2 (6 bases). Germline CDR1 ENHRY, CDR2 SYGVKD. This CDR3 contains 13 residues. V lost 6 bases and J lost 7, with 16 bases in between. CDR3 sequence reads: CAISPDPGREQYF. Written as DNA, the CDR3 is TGTGCCATCAGCCCCGACCCAGGGAGGGAGCAGTACTTC.

This clonotype was counted only a few times. This sequence joins TRBV28 and TRBJ2-3, with 10 bases identical to TRBD1. The J segment lost 3 bases and the V segment lost 6 bases, leaving 6 bases of the junction unmatched. Germline CDR1 MDHEN, CDR2 SYDVKM. The CDR3 is 15 residues long. CDR3 nucleotide sequence: TGTGCCAGCAGATCCGGGACAGGGGCGACAGATACGCAGTATTTT. This encodes CASRSGTGATDTQYF.

V and J are TRBV18 and TRBJ1-2; perhaps TRBD1 as D (5 bases). The CDR3 spans 16 residues. With 6 bases removed from V and 8 bases from J, the gap between germline ends came to 25 bases. Germline V CDR1 and CDR2: KGHSH, LQKENI. CDR3 sequence reads: CASSPTRGANSPGYTF. Written as DNA, the CDR3 is TGTGCCAGCTCCCCTACGAGAGGGGCCAATTCTCCAGGCTACACCTTC.

This clonotype was counted many times. The chain combines TRBV20-1 with TRBJ2-7; D is possibly TRBD2 (5 bases). CDR1 is DFQATT, CDR2 SNEGSKA, per germline (reference sequence). V was shortened by 0 bases and J by 7 bases, with 13 bases between the two germline ends. The CDR3 is made up of 13 amino acids. This CDR3 is CSARDRPRGEQYF. DNA for the CDR3: TGCAGTGCTAGAGATCGGCCCCGCGGGGAGCAGTACTTC.

This clonotype was counted between two and nine times. The V and J genes are TRBV28 and TRBJ2-7; weak D call: TRBD1 (6 bases). The CDR3 is 11 residues long. The V end lost 5 bases, the J end lost 5 bases, and 7 bases lay between the germline ends. Germline V gene lookup returns CDR1 MDHEN and CDR2 SYDVKM. The chain's CDR3 is CASSRQDEQYF. CDR3 sequence (DNA): TGTGCCAGCAGTCGACAGGACGAGCAGTACTTC.